The rows below give T cell receptor beta chains drawn from one sample of a study of blood T cell repertoires in COVID-19. Measured with immunoSEQ multiplex PCR; TCRdb has only the in-frame clones, and not every one. The data show about 55,000 clones, more than 80% seen once. Sequenced sample: peripheral blood. The receptors stem from a human donor in a cohort sampled during active COVID-19. Each CDR3 is given with its conserved first and last residue. D genes are given only for firm matches. The size entry is marked missing in some rows and otherwise reads once, few, many or a size class.

d_call	j_call	v_call	clone_size	cdr3_aa	cdr3_nt
-	TRBJ1-2	TRBV19	-	CASKGLGSVASGYTF	TGTGCCAGTAAGGGGCTGGGGTCTGTTGCTAGTGGCTACACCTTC
-	TRBJ1-3	TRBV7-8	-	CASSSPGATGNTIYF	TGTGCCAGCAGCTCCCCAGGCGCCACTGGAAACACCATATATTTT
-	TRBJ1-6	TRBV11-1	-	CASSVGTRNSPLHF	TGTGCCAGCAGCGTCGGAACGAGGAATTCACCCCTCCACTTT
-	TRBJ2-1	TRBV11-2	once	CASSPTNGGREQFF	TGTGCCAGCAGCCCAACCAATGGAGGACGAGAGCAGTTCTTC
-	TRBJ2-7	TRBV27	-	CASSPRRSAAYEQYF	TGTGCCAGCAGTCCCCGCCGGAGCGCGGCCTACGAGCAGTACTTC
-	TRBJ1-5	TRBV18	-	CASSPDFNQPQHF	TGTGCCAGCTCACCCGACTTCAATCAGCCCCAGCATTTT
-	TRBJ1-1	TRBV11-2	-	CASRLATTVNTEAFF	TGTGCCAGCAGGCTCGCGACGACAGTGAACACTGAAGCTTTCTTT
TRBD2	TRBJ2-1	TRBV7-6	-	CASSLGLAGVNEQFF	TGTGCCAGCAGCTTAGGACTAGCGGGAGTAAATGAGCAGTTCTTC
-	TRBJ1-3	TRBV18	-	CASSPGVGTTNSGNTIYF	TGTGCCAGCTCACCTGGGGTTGGGACAACAAACTCTGGAAACACCATATATTTT
-	TRBJ2-2	TRBV7-9	-	CASSLGSSYTGELFF	TGTGCCAGCAGCTTGGGCAGTAGTTACACCGGGGAGCTGTTTTTT
TRBD1	TRBJ2-7	TRBV9	-	CASSVNPGQGLEQYF	TGTGCCAGCAGCGTTAACCCGGGACAGGGTCTCGAGCAGTACTTC
-	TRBJ1-1	TRBV5-1	-	CASSLGPPGQDEAFF	TGCGCCAGCAGCTTGGGGCCTCCTGGTCAGGATGAAGCTTTCTTT
TRBD1	TRBJ2-5	TRBV6-5	-	CASSYAGQGGRSQYF	TGTGCCAGCAGTTACGCCGGACAGGGCGGACGGTCCCAGTACTTC
-	TRBJ2-7	TRBV28	once	CASSPSKVTRYEQYF	TGTGCCAGCAGTCCCTCTAAGGTGACGAGGTACGAGCAGTACTTC
-	TRBJ2-3	TRBV12-5	-	CASAEGVGSSTDTQYF	TGTGCTAGTGCCGAGGGGGTGGGGTCTAGCACAGATACGCAGTATTTT
TRBD1	TRBJ1-1	TRBV5-4	-	CASSQGGRGTEAFF	TGTGCCAGCAGCCAGGGGGGTCGGGGGACTGAAGCTTTCTTT
TRBD1	TRBJ2-2	TRBV6-5	-	CASSLRTGVTGELFF	TGTGCCAGCAGTCTCCGGACAGGGGTTACCGGGGAGCTGTTTTTT
TRBD2	TRBJ2-7	TRBV10-2	few	CASSESKLAGYYTGVYEQYF	TGCGCCAGCAGTGAGTCGAAACTAGCGGGATACTACACGGGGGTCTACGAGCAGTACTTC
TRBD1	TRBJ2-5	TRBV11-1	-	CASSKGTVGETQYF	TGTGCCAGCAGCAAAGGGACAGTCGGAGAGACCCAGTACTTC
TRBD1	TRBJ1-1	TRBV28	few	CASIQGGWNTEAFF	TGTGCCAGCATACAGGGGGGGTGGAACACTGAAGCTTTCTTT
-	TRBJ2-3	TRBV11-2	-	CASSFGGSADTQYF	TGTGCCAGCAGCTTTGGCGGTTCCGCAGATACGCAGTATTTT
-	TRBJ1-5	TRBV6-1	-	CASSEVNYGEWPQHF	TGTGCCAGCAGTGAAGTCAACTACGGTGAGTGGCCCCAGCATTTT
-	TRBJ1-3	TRBV6-5	-	CASFPLQANGNTIYF	TGTGCCAGCTTCCCCTTACAGGCGAATGGAAACACCATATATTTT
-	TRBJ1-2	TRBV3-1/TRBV3-2	-	CASSQDGPVRYTF	TGTGCCAGCAGCCAAGATGGTCCAGTCCGCTACACCTTC
TRBD2	TRBJ2-5	TRBV11-2	-	CASSRRPAGGLETQYF	TGTGCCAGCAGCCGGAGGCCAGCGGGAGGGCTGGAGACCCAGTACTTC
-	TRBJ2-3	TRBV6-5	-	CASSITGSGTDTQYF	TGTGCCAGCAGTATAACAGGGTCCGGGACAGATACGCAGTATTTT
TRBD1	TRBJ2-5	TRBV2	-	CASSLSGTGRETQYF	TGTGCCAGCAGTTTATCCGGGACAGGCAGGGAGACCCAGTACTTC
-	TRBJ1-4	TRBV3-1/TRBV3-2	-	CASSRDLPGATNEKLFF	TGTGCCAGCAGCCGGGACCTGCCAGGGGCAACTAATGAAAAACTGTTTTTT
TRBD2	TRBJ2-3	TRBV14	few	CASSHPGGGIIAKGFSDTQYF	TGTGCCAGCAGCCATCCCGGGGGGGGGATAATAGCGAAGGGTTTTTCAGATACGCAGTATTTT
TRBD2	TRBJ2-7	TRBV29-1	-	CSAGLAGLYEQYF	TGCAGCGCTGGACTAGCGGGTCTCTACGAGCAGTACTTC
-	TRBJ2-7	TRBV29-1	once	CSVSVTYEQYF	TGCAGCGTTTCCGTTACCTACGAGCAGTACTTC
TRBD1	TRBJ2-6	TRBV7-8	-	CASSLLGQRTSGANVLTF	TGTGCCAGCAGCTTACTGGGACAGCGGACTTCTGGGGCCAACGTCCTGACTTTC
TRBD2	TRBJ2-1	TRBV4-1	-	CASTQTSGRTNEQFF	TGCGCCAGCACTCAGACTAGCGGGAGAACGAATGAGCAGTTCTTC
-	TRBJ2-7	TRBV19	-	CASSGLPTYEQYF	TGTGCCAGTTCTGGCCTTCCCACCTACGAGCAGTACTTC
-	TRBJ1-1	TRBV5-4	-	CASSSQNTEAFF	TGTGCCAGCAGCTCCCAGAACACTGAAGCTTTCTTT
TRBD2	TRBJ2-2	TRBV5-1	-	CASSSPAGTNRWGTGELFF	TGCGCCAGCAGTTCCCCCGCCGGGACTAATAGATGGGGCACCGGGGAGCTGTTTTTT
TRBD1	TRBJ1-2	TRBV5-6	-	CASNFHSDRGDYGYTF	TGTGCCAGCAACTTTCACAGTGACAGGGGGGACTATGGCTACACCTTC
-	TRBJ1-1	TRBV4-2	-	CASSQDQFSGGRSKAFF	TGTGCCAGCAGCCAAGATCAGTTTTCTGGGGGCAGATCCAAAGCTTTCTTT
-	TRBJ2-2	TRBV19	-	CASTPLDRRGTGELFF	TGTGCCAGTACCCCCCTGGACCGCCGGGGCACCGGGGAGCTGTTTTTT
-	TRBJ2-1	TRBV7-9	once	CASSLGSTDRLYNEQFF	TGTGCCAGCAGCTTAGGTTCGACAGATAGACTTTACAATGAGCAGTTCTTC
-	TRBJ2-1	TRBV11-1	once	CASSWDREGAYNEQFF	TGTGCCAGCAGCTGGGATAGGGAAGGGGCCTACAATGAGCAGTTCTTC
TRBD1	TRBJ2-5	TRBV6-2/TRBV6-3	once	CASSRWTGGETQYF	TGTGCCAGCAGTCGATGGACAGGGGGAGAGACCCAGTACTTC
-	TRBJ2-5	TRBV12-3/TRBV12-4	-	CASSSNQQETQYF	TGTGCCAGCAGTTCCAACCAGCAAGAGACCCAGTACTTC
TRBD2	TRBJ2-5	TRBV19	-	CASRTSGIQETQYF	TGTGCCAGTAGAACTAGCGGAATCCAAGAGACCCAGTACTTC
-	TRBJ1-6	TRBV30	-	CAWNFAANRKWDSPLHF	TGTGCCTGGAACTTTGCGGCAAACAGGAAATGGGATTCACCCCTCCACTTT
-	TRBJ2-7	TRBV5-1	-	CASSSSGSSYEQYF	TGCGCCAGCAGCTCATCCGGGAGCTCCTACGAGCAGTACTTC
TRBD1	TRBJ1-1	TRBV3-1/TRBV3-2	-	CASREGQLNTEAFF	TGTGCCAGCAGAGAGGGACAGTTGAACACTGAAGCTTTCTTT
-	TRBJ1-5	TRBV3-1/TRBV3-2	-	CASSQGQVHQPQHF	TGTGCCAGCAGCCAAGGACAGGTCCATCAGCCCCAGCATTTT
-	TRBJ2-7	TRBV4-1	-	CASSQDRGRTAFSYEQYF	TGCGCCAGCAGCCAAGATAGGGGAAGGACAGCCTTCTCCTACGAGCAGTACTTC
TRBD1	TRBJ1-1	TRBV5-1	-	CASSRGDRGANTEAFF	TGCGCCAGCAGCCGCGGGGACAGGGGAGCGAACACTGAAGCTTTCTTT
-	TRBJ2-7	TRBV6-1	few	CASSERGEEYYEQYF	TGTGCCAGCAGTGAACGAGGGGAGGAGTACTACGAGCAGTACTTC
TRBD1	TRBJ1-6	TRBV5-1	-	CASSLGGQAINSPLHF	TGCGCCAGCAGCTTGGGGGGACAGGCGATAAATTCACCCCTCCACTTT
TRBD2	TRBJ2-5	TRBV18	-	CASSRMFSGETQYF	TGTGCCAGCTCACGGATGTTTAGCGGGGAGACCCAGTACTTC
TRBD1	TRBJ1-4	TRBV7-9	many	CASSLRGTGDNEKLFF	TGTGCCAGCAGCTTAAGGGGGACAGGGGATAATGAAAAACTGTTTTTT
TRBD2	TRBJ2-3	TRBV19	-	CASRPGLAGGYTDTQYF	TGTGCCAGTAGACCTGGACTAGCGGGGGGGTACACAGATACGCAGTATTTT
-	TRBJ2-7	TRBV10-1	-	CASNSGTSYEQYF	TGCGCCAGCAATAGCGGAACCTCCTACGAGCAGTACTTC
-	TRBJ2-7	TRBV5-1	-	CASRPSETSYEQYF	TGCGCCAGCAGACCAAGCGAGACCTCCTACGAGCAGTACTTC
-	TRBJ2-5	TRBV7-5	few	CVRSLKVPPRETQYF	TGTGTCAGAAGCTTAAAAGTCCCCCCGAGGGAGACCCAGTACTTC
-	TRBJ2-7	TRBV5-6	-	CASSYSGTYEQYF	TGTGCCAGCAGCTACTCGGGGACCTACGAGCAGTACTTC
TRBD1	TRBJ2-7	TRBV18	-	CASSPTGAYEQYF	TGTGCCAGCTCACCAACAGGGGCCTACGAGCAGTACTTC